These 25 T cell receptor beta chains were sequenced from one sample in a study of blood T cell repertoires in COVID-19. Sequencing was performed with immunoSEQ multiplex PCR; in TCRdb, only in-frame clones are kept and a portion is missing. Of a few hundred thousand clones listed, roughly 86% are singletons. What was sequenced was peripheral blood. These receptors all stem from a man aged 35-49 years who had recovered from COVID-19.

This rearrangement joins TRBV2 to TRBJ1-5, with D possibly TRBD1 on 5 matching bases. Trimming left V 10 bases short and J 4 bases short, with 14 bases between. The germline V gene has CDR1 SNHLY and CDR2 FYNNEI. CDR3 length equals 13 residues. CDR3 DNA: TGTGCCACCCAAGGACAAGATAATCAGCCCCAGCATTTT. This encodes CATQGQDNQPQHF.

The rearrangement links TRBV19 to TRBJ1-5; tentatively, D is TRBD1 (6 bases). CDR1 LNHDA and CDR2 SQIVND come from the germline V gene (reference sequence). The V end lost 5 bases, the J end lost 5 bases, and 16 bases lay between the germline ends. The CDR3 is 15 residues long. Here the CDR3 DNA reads TGTGCCAGTAGTCCCCCCACAGGGTCGTATCAGCCCCAGCATTTT. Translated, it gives CASSPPTGSYQPQHF.

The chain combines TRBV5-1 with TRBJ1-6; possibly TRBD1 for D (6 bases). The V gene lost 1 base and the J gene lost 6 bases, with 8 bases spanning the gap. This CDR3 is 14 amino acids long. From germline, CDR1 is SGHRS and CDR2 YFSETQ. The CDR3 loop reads CASSLKQGNSPLHF. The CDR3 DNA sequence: TGCGCCAGCAGCTTGAAACAGGGTAATTCACCCCTCCACTTT.

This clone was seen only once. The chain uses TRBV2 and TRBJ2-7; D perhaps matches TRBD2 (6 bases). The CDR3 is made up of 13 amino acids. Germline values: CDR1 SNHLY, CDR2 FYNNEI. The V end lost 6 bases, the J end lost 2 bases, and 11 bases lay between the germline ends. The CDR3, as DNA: TGTGCCAGCAGGGTAGCGGCTCCCTACGAGCAGTACTTC. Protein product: CASRVAAPYEQYF. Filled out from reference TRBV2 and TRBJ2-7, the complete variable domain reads EPEVTQTPSHQVTQMGQEVILRCVPISNHLYFYWYRQILGQKVEFLVSFYNNEISEKSEIFDDQFSVERPDGSNFTLKIRSTKLEDSAMYFCASRVAAPYEQYFGPGTRLTVT.

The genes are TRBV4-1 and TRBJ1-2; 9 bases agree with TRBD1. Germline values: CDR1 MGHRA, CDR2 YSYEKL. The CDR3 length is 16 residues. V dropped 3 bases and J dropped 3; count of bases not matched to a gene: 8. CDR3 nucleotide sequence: TGCGCCAGCAGCCAGACAGGGACAGGGCTTTACTATGGCTACACCTTC. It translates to CASSQTGTGLYYGYTF.

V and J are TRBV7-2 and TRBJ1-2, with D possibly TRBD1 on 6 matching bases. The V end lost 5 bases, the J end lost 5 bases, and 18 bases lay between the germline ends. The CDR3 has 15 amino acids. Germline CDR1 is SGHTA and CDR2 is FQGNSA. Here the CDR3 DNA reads TGTGCCAGCAGCCCCCAGAGCGGGGGCATATATGGCTACACCTTC. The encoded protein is CASSPQSGGIYGYTF.

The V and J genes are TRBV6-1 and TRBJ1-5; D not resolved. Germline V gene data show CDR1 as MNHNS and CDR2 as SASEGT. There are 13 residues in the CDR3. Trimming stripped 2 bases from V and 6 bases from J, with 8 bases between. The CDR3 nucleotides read TGTGCCAGCAGTGAATGGGGAGCTCAGCCCCAGCATTTT. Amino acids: CASSEWGAQPQHF.

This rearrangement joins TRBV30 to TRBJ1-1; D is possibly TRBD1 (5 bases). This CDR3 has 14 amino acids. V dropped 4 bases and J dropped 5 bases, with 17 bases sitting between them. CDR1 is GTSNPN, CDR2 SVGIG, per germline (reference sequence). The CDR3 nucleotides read TGTGCCTGGACTTCCCGCAGGGTCTGGACTGAAGCTTTCTTT. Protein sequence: CAWTSRRVWTEAFF.

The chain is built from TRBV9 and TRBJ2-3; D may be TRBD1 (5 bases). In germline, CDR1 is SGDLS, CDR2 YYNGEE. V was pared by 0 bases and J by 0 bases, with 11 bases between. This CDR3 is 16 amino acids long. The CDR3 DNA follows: TGTGCCAGCAGCGTAGCCCAGGGTATTAGCACAGATACGCAGTATTTT. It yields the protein CASSVAQGISTDTQYF.

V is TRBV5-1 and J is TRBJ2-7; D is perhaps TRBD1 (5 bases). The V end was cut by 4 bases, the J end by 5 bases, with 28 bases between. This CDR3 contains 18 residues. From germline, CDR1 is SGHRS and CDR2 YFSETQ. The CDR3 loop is CASSLTFQNPAGPHEQYF. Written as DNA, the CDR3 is TGCGCCAGCAGCCTGACGTTTCAGAACCCCGCAGGGCCACACGAGCAGTACTTC.

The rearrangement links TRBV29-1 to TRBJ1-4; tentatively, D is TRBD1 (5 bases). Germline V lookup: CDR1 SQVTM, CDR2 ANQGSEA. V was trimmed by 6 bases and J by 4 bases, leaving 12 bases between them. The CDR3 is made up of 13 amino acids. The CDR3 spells CSVSGGLNEKLFF. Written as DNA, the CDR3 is TGCAGCGTCTCGGGGGGTCTTAATGAAAAACTGTTTTTT.

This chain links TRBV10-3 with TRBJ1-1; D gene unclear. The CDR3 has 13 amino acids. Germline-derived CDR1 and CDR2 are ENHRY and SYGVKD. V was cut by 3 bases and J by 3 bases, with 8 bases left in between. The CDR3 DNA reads TGTGCCATCAGTGATTCAGGTTACACTGAAGCTTTCTTT. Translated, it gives CAISDSGYTEAFF.

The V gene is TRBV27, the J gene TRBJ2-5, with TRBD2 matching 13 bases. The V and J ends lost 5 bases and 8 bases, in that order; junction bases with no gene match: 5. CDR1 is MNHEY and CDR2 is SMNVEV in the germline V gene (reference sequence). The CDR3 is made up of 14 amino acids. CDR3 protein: CASSPTSGGSTQYF. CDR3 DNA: TGTGCCAGCAGTCCGACTAGCGGGGGGAGTACCCAGTACTTC.

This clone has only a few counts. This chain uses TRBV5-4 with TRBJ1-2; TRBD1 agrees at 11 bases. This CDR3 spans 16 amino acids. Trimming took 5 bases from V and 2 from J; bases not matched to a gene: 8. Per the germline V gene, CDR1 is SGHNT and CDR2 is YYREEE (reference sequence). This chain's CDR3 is CASSSSGTGGNYGYTF. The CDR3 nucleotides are TGTGCCAGCAGTTCATCAGGGACAGGGGGAAACTATGGCTACACCTTC.

This chain's CDR3 is CASSGRGVSGNTIYF. For the CDR3, the DNA is TGTGCCAGCAGCGGACGGGGGGTCTCGGGAAACACCATATATTTT. The chain carries TRBV9 and TRBJ1-3, with TRBD1 as a possible D gene (5 bases). Trimming removed 3 bases from V and 4 bases from J, with 14 bases in between. This CDR3 comprises 15 residues. Germline CDR1 reads SGDLS; CDR2 reads YYNGEE.

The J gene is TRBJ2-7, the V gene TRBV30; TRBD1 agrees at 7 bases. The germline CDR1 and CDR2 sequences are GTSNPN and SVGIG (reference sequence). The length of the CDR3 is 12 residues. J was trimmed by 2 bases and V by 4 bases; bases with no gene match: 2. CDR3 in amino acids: CAWTDRAYEQYF. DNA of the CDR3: TGTGCCTGGACCGACAGGGCCTACGAGCAGTACTTC.

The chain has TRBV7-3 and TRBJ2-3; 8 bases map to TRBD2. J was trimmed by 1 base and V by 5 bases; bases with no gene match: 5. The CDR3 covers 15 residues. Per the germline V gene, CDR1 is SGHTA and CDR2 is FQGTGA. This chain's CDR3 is CASSLTSGRTDTQYF. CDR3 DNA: TGTGCCAGCAGCCTTACTAGCGGTCGCACAGATACGCAGTATTTT.

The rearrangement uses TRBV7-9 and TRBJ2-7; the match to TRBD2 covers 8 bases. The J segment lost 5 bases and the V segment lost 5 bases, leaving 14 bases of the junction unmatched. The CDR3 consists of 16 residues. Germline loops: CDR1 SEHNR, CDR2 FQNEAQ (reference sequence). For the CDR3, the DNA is TGTGCCAGCAGCGAAAGGTCGGGACTAGGTTTCGACGAGCAGTACTTC. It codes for CASSERSGLGFDEQYF.

CDR3 in DNA: TGTGCCAGCAGCCAGGCCACTAGCGGGGGGGGGTCATGGGATACGCAGTATTTT. The encoded protein is CASSQATSGGGSWDTQYF. This sequence joins TRBV3-1 (or the pseudogene TRBV3-2) and TRBJ2-3; the match to TRBD2 covers 13 bases. The trim removed 3 bases at V and 6 bases at J, leaving 12 bases unmatched. The germline CDR1 and CDR2 sequences are LGHDT and YNNKEL (reference sequence). There are 18 residues in the CDR3.

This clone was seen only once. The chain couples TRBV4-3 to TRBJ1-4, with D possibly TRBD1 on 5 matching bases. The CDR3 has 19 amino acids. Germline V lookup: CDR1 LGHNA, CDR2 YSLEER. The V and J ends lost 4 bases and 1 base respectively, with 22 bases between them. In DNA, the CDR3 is TGCGCCAGCAGCCTCGGTCGTGGCCCCAGAAGGGGAACTAATGAAAAACTGTTTTTT. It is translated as CASSLGRGPRRGTNEKLFF.

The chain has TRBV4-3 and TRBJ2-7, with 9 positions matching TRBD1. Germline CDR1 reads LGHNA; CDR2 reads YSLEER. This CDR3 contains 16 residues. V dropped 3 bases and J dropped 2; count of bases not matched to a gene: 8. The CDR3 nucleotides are TGCGCCAGCAGCCACGACACAGGGGGCACCGCCTACGAGCAGTACTTC. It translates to CASSHDTGGTAYEQYF.

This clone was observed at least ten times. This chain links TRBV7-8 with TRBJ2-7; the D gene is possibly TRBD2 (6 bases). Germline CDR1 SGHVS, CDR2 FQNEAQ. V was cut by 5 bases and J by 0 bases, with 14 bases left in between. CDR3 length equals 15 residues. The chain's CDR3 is CASSVSTSYSYEQYF. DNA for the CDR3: TGTGCCAGCAGCGTGTCCACTAGCTACTCCTACGAGCAGTACTTC.

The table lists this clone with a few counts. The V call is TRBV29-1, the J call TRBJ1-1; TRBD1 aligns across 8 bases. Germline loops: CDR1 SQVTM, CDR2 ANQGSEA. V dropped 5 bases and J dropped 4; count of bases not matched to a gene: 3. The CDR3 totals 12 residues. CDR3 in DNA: TGCAGCGTTAGGACAGGGATCACTGAAGCTTTCTTT. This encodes CSVRTGITEAFF.

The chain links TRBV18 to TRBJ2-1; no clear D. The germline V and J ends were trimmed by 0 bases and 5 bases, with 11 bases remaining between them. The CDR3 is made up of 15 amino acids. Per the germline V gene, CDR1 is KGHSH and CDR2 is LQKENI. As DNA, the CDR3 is TGTGCCAGCTCACCACCAATGAACCCAGACAATGAGCAGTTCTTC. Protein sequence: CASSPPMNPDNEQFF.

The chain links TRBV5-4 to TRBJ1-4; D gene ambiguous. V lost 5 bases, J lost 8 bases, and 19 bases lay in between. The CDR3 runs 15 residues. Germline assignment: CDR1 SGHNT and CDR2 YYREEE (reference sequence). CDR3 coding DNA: TGTGCCAGCAGTAGAGCGGGAAGCACAAAAGAAAAACTGTTTTTT. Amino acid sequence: CASSRAGSTKEKLFF.